Below, one T cell receptor (beta chain) is given with its context. Its specificity is not known. The sample belongs to a study of T cell responses to AZD1222 COVID-19 vaccine. Study-wide findings and caveats: Across the whole spike, CD4 TCRs peaked at regions 160-218 and 743-854. Repertoire sampling was restricted to post-peak T cell response timepoints.

The V gene's germline CDR1 is SGHTA and CDR2 FQGNSA. The CDR3 is 15 residues long. Trimming removed 1 base from V and 1 base from J, with 10 bases in between. Using immunoSEQ multiplex PCR, the repertoire was profiled, and TCRdb retains in-frame clones only, with some absent. The data contain more than 60,000 clones, about 80% of them singletons. The origin of this receptor is an adult who received the AZD1222 COVID-19 vaccine. The J gene is TRBJ1-1, the V gene TRBV7-2; D gene unclear. The input for sequencing was peripheral blood, taken 28 days after the second AZD1222 dose. The CDR3, as DNA: TGTGCCAGCAGCTTAGGTTTCACAAGGAACACTGAAGCTTTCTTT. Translated: CASSLGFTRNTEAFF.